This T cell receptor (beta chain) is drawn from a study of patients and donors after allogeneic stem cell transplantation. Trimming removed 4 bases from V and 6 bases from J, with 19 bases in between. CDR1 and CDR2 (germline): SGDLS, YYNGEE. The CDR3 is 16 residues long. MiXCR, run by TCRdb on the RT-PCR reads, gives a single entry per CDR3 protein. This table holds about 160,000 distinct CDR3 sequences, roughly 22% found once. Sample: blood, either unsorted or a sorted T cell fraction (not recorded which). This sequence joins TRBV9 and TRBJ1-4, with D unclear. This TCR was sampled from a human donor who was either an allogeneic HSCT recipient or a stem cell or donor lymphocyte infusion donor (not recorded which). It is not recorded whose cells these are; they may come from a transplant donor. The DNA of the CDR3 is TGTGCCAGCAGCCCTCAATGGGGTAGAACCGATGAAAAACTGTTTTTT. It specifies CASSPQWGRTDEKLFF.